This TCR beta chain was identified in a study of identifying expanded T cells in peripheral blood (dated 2019 in TCRdb). For the wider study: Technical replicates were generated by sequencing separate aliquots of the same genomic DNA pool, and four replicates were compared pairwise. What the work shows at the level of the full study, not this receptor alone: The binomial model flagged about 1.2 differentially abundant clones between technical replicates, compared with 15 to 17 over about 2 weeks and 19 over around four weeks. The beta-binomial model significantly reduced the number of clones called differentially abundant and the false-positive rate across all healthy-donor time intervals. The authors expected biological variance in healthy repertoires might increase further over much longer intervals such as months to years. In all healthy donors, the variance in clone template counts between samples taken about 14 days apart rose significantly as total template count increased.

A word on this clone: There is no known antigen for this receptor. No quality values exist for individual bases; no much larger clone is one base distant.

During the collection period, no immune events, such as infections, were documented for the healthy donors. Time-dependent variance in a beta-binomial model of T-cell clone differential abundance was calibrated using healthy-donor blood repertoires as a training cohort. The training cohort comprised approximately 10 healthy donors, 3 female and 7 male. On average the donors were about 40 years old, and their ages spanned 29 to 64 years. Whole blood was collected from each healthy donor at three time points spaced approximately 2 weeks apart and obtained from a commercial supplier. For immunosequencing, genomic DNA was extracted from unsorted whole blood. The immunoSEQ Assay, which uses bias-controlled multiplex PCR amplification of genomic DNA, was used to profile TCRbeta CDR3 regions. On the authors' methods: The absolute abundance of each unique TCRbeta CDR3 region was quantified after sequences were collapsed and filtered. Differential abundance was tested with two models: a binomial (Fisher-equivalent) model and a beta-binomial model that adds time-dependent variance fitted from healthy donors. Clones with fewer than 5 combined templates were removed, and differential abundance was called for clones with a Benjamini-Hochberg FDR below 0.01. In the beta-binomial model, variance was expressed as a function of the total template count across the two samples, in the form v = (b*log(k)+a)^2. Held by TCRdb, this immuneACCESS table contains in-frame sequences only and omits some clones. Under half of the omission traces to an unresolved V gene where checked; the cause of the rest is unknown. For V, J and clone size, that table is used; D and trimming come from the DNA. The sample profile shows about 47,000 clones; approximately 82% of them were found once. The ten largest make up 14% of the sample.

CDR3 length: 14 amino acids, cysteine to phenylalanine. Only the CDR3 portion is preserved as DNA: 42 bases, with reading frame beginning at the first base. V loses 5 bases at its end and J loses 8 bases; junction bases beyond the gene matches: 8. Sequences SSHAT (CDR1) and FNYEAQ (CDR2) are obtained from the germline V gene (reference sequence). Recombination joined TRBV7-7 with TRBJ2-1, and TRBD1 matches 8 of the central bases. This receptor was identified in a person aged 18 to 70 in good health. What was sequenced was blood. The DNA sequence reads TGTGCCAGCAGCCTCGGACAGGGTACGGATGAGCAGTTCTTC. This codes for CASSLGQGTDEQFF. Reference TRBV7-7 and TRBJ2-1 genes cover what lies past the CDR3, so the full variable domain is GAGVSQSPRYKVTKRGQDVTLRCDPISSHATLYWYQQALGQGPEFLTYFNYEAQPDKSGLPSDRFSAERPEGSISTLTIQRTEQRDSAMYRCASSLGQGTDEQFFGPGTRLTVL.